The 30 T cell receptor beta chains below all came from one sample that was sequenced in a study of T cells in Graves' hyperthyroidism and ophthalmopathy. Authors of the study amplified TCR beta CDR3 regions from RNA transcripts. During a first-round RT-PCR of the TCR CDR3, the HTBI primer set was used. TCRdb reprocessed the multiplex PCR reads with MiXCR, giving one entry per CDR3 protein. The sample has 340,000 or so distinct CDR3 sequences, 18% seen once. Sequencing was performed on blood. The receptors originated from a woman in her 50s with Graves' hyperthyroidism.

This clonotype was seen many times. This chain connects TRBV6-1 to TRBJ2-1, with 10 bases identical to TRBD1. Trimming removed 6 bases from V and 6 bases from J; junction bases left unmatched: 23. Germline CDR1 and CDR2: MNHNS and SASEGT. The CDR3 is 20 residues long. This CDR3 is CASSPTWWGTGEVPRNEQFF. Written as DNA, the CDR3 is TGTGCCAGCAGCCCCACTTGGTGGGGGACAGGGGAGGTCCCGCGCAATGAGCAGTTCTTC.

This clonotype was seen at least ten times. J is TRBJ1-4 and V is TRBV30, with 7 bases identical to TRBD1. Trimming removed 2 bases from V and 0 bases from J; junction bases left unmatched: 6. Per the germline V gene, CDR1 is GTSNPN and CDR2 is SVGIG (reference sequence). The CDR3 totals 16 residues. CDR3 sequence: CAWSKGQGATNEKLFF. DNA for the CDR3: TGTGCCTGGAGTAAGGGCCAGGGGGCAACTAATGAAAAACTGTTTTTT.

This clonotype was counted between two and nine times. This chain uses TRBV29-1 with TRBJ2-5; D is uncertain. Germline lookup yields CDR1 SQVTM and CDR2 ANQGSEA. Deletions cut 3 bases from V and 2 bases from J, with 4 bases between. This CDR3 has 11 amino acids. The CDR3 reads CSVDRQETQYF. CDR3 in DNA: TGCAGCGTTGACAGGCAAGAGACCCAGTACTTC. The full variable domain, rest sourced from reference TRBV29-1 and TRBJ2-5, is SAVISQKPSRDICQRGTSLTIQCQVDSQVTMMFWYRQQPGQSLTLIATANQGSEATYESGFVIDKFPISRPNLTFSTLTVSNMSPEDSSIYLCSVDRQETQYFGPGTRLLVL.

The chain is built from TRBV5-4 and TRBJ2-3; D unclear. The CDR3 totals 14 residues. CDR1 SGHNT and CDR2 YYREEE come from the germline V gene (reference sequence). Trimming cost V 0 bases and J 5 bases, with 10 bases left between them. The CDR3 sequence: CASSLGRVGDTQYF. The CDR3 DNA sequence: TGTGCCAGCAGCTTGGGAAGGGTTGGAGATACGCAGTATTTT. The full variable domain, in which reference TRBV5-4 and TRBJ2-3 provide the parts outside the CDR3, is ETGVTQSPTHLIKTRGQQVTLRCSSQSGHNTVSWYQQALGQGPQFIFQYYREEENGRGNFPPRFSGLQFPNYSSELNVNALELDDSALYLCASSLGRVGDTQYFGPGTRLTVL.

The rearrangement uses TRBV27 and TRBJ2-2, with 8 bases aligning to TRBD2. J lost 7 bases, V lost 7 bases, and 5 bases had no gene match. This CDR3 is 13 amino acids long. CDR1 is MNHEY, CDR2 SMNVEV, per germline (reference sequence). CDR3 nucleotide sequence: TGTGCCAGCACTATCGCGGGGGGCGGGGAGCTGTTTTTT. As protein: CASTIAGGGELFF.

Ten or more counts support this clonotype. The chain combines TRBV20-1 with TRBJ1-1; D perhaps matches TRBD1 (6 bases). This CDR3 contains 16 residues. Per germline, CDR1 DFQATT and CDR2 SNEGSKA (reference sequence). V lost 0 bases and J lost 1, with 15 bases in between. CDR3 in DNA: TGCAGTGCTAGAGATGGGGTCAGGGGTTCGAACACTGAAGCTTTCTTT. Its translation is CSARDGVRGSNTEAFF.

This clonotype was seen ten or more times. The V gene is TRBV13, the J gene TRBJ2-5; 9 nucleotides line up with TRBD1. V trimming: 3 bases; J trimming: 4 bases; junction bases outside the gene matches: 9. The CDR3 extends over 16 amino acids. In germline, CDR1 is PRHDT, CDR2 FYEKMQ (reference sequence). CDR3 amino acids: CASSFSTGGPRETQYF. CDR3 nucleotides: TGTGCCAGCAGCTTCTCAACAGGGGGCCCTCGAGAGACCCAGTACTTC.

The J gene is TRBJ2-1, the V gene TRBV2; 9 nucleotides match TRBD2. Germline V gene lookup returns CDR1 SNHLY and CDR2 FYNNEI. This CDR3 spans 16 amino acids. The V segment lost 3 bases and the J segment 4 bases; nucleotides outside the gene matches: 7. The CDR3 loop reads CASSELGLADYNEQFF. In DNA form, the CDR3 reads TGTGCCAGCAGTGAGTTGGGACTAGCAGATTACAATGAGCAGTTCTTC.

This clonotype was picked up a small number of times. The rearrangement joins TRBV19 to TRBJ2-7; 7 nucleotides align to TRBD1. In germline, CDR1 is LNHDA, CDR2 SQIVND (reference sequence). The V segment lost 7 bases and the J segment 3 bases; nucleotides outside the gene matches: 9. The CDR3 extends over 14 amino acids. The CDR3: CASTIGTGDYEQYV. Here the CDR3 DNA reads TGTGCCAGTACCATCGGAACAGGGGACTACGAGCAGTACGTC.

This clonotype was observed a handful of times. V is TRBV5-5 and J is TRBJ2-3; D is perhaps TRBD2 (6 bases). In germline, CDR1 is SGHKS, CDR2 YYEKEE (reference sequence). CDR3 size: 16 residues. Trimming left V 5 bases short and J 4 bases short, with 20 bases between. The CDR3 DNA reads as TGTGCCAGCAGTTTAACCGGGACCTCGGGGGCAGATACGCAGTATTTT. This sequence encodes CASSLTGTSGADTQYF.

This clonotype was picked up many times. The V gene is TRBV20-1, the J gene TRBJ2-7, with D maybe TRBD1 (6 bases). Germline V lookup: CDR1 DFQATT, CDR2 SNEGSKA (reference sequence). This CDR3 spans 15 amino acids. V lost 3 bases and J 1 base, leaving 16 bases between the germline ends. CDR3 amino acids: CSARRSGDISYEQYF. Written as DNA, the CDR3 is TGCAGTGCTAGGCGGAGTGGGGACATTTCCTACGAGCAGTACTTC.

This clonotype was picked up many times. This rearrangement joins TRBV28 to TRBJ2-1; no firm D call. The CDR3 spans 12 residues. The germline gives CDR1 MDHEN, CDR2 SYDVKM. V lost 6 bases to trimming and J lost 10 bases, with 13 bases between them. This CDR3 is CASSPGVGEQFF. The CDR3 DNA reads TGTGCCAGCAGCCCCGGAGTGGGGGAGCAGTTCTTC.

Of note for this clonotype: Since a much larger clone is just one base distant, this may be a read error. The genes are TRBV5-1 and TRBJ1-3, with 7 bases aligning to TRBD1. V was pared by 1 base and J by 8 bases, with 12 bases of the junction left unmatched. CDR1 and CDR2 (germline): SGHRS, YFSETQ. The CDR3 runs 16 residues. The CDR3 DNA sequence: TGCGCCAGCAGCTTGCGGCCCCGACAGGGCGGAGACACCATATATTTT. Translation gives CASSLRPRQGGDTIYF.

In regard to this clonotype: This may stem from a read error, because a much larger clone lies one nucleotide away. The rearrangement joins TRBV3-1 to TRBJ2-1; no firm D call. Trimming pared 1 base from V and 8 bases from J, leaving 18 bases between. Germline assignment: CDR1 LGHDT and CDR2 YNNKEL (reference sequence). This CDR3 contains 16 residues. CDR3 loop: CASSQVVTVPTDEQFF. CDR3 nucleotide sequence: TGTGCCAGCAGCCAAGTCGTTACTGTTCCAACGGATGAGCAGTTCTTC.

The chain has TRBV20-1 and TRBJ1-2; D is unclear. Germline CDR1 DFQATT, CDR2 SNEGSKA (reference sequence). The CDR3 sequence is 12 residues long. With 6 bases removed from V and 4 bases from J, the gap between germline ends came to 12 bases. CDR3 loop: CSAIDGPYGYTF. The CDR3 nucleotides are TGCAGTGCGATAGACGGCCCCTATGGCTACACCTTC.

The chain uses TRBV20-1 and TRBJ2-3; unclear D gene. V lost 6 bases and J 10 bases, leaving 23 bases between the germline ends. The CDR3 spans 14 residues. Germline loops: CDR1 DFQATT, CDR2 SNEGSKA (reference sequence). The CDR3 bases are TGCAGTGCCCTCTCGGAGTTAGTGTCTGAATCGCAGTATTTT. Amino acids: CSALSELVSESQYF.

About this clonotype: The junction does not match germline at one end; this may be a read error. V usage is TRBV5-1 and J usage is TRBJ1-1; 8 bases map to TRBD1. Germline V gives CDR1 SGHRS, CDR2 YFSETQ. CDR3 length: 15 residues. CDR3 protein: CASSRRPGQGFESFF. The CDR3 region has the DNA TGCGCCAGCAGCCGTCGTCCCGGACAGGGCTTTGAATCTTTCTTT.

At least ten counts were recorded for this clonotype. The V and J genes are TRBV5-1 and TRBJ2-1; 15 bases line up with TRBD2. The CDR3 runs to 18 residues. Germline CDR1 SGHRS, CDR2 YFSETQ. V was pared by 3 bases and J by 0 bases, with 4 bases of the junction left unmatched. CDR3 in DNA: TGCGCCAGCAGCTCGGGACTAGCGGGAGGAGACTCCTACAATGAGCAGTTCTTC. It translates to CASSSGLAGGDSYNEQFF. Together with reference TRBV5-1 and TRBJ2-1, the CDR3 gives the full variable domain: KAGVTQTPRYLIKTRGQQVTLSCSPISGHRSVSWYQQTPGQGLQFLFEYFSETQRNKGNFPGRFSGRQFSNSRSEMNVSTLELGDSALYLCASSSGLAGGDSYNEQFFGPGTRLTVL.

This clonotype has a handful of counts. The CDR3 protein is CASSQDPGQTEAFF. The DNA of the CDR3 is TGCGCCAGCAGCCAAGATCCGGGGCAAACTGAAGCTTTCTTT. The V and J genes are TRBV4-1 and TRBJ1-1; tentative D call: TRBD1 (5 bases). CDR1 and CDR2 from the germline V gene are MGHRA and YSYEKL. The CDR3 covers 14 residues. Trimming cost V 0 bases and J 5 bases, with 10 bases left between them.

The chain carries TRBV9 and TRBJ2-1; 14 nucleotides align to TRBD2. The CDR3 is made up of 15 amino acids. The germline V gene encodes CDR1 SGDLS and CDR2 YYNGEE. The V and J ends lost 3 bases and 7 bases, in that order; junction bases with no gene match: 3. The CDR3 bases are TGTGCCAGCAGCGCCGGGACTAGCGGGAGTAATGAGCAGTTCTTC. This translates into CASSAGTSGSNEQFF.

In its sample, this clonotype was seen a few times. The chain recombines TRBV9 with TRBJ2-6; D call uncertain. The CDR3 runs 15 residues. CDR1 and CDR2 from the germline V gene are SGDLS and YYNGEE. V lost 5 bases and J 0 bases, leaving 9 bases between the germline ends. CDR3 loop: CASSTFGSGANVLTF. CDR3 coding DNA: TGTGCCAGCAGTACCTTCGGCTCTGGGGCCAACGTCCTGACTTTC.

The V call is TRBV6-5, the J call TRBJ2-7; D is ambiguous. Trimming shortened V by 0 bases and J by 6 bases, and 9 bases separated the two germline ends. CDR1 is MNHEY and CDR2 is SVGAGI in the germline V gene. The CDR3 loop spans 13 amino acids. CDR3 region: CASSYSGWREQYF. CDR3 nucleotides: TGTGCCAGCAGTTACTCAGGCTGGCGCGAGCAGTACTTC.

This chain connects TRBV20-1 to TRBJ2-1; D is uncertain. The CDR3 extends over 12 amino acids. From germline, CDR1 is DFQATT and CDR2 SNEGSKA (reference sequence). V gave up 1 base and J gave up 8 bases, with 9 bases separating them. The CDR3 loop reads CSARGADDEQFF. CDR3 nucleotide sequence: TGCAGTGCTAGAGGGGCAGACGATGAGCAGTTCTTC.

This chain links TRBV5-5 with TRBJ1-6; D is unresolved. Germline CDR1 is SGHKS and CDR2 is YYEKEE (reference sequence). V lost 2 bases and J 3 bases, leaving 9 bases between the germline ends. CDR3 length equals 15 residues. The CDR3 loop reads CASSFETHYNSPLHF. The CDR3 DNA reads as TGTGCCAGCAGCTTCGAGACGCACTATAATTCACCCCTCCACTTT.

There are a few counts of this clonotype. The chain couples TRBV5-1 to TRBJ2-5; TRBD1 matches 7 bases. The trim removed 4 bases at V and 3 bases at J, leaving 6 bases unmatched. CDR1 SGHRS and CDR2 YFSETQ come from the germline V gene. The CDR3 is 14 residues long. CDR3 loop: CASSQGQKKETQYF. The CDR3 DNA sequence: TGCGCCAGCAGCCAGGGACAGAAGAAAGAGACCCAGTACTTC.

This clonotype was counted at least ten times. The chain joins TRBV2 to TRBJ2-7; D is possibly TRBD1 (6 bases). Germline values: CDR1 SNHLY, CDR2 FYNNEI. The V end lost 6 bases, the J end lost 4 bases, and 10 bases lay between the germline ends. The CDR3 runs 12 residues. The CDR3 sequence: CASRQGSYEQYV. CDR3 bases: TGTGCCAGCAGACAGGGTTCGTACGAGCAGTACGTC.

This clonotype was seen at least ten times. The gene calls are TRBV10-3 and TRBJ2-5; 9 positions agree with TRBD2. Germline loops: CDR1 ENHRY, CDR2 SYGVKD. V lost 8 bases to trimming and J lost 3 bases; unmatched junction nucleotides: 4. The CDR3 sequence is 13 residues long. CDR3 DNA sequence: TGTGCCATCCGGCAGCGGGAGGAAGAGACCCAGTACTTC. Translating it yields CAIRQREEETQYF.

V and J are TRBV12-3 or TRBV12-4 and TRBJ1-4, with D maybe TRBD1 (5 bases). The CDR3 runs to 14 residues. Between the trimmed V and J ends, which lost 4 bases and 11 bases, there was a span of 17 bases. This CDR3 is CASSSSEQDLKLFF. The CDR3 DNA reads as TGTGCCAGCAGTTCCTCCGAACAGGATTTGAAACTGTTTTTT.

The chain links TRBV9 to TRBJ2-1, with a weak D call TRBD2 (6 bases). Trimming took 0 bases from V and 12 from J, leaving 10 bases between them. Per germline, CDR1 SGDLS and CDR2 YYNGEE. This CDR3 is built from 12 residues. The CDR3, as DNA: TGTGCCAGCAGCGTAGCGGGAGATCGGCAGTTCTTC. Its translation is CASSVAGDRQFF.

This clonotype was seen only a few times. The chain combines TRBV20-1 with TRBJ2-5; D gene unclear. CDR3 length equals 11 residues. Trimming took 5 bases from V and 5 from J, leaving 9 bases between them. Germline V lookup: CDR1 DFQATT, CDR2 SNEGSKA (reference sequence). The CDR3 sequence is CSAGAMETQYF. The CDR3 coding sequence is TGCAGTGCTGGCGCAATGGAGACCCAGTACTTC.